This TCR beta chain is from a study of T cells in Graves' hyperthyroidism and ophthalmopathy. Overall study results and limits: By a 13 V-J model, ophthalmopathy was set apart from stable hyperthyroidism.

It was RNA transcripts that yielded the amplified TCR beta CDR3 regions. HTBI primers drove first-round RT-PCR of the TCR CDR3. MiXCR was run by TCRdb on the multiplex PCR reads, yielding one entry per CDR3 protein. In the table there are a few hundred thousand distinct CDR3 sequences, more than 15% of which are singletons. Enrolled ophthalmopathy patients presented with a Clinical Activity Score of at least 3, a NOSPECS grade of at least 4, and disease duration under 3 months. This clonotype was picked up a small number of times. As yet, its antigen is unknown. The CDR3 is 13 amino acids. CDR1 and CDR2 from the germline V gene are DFQATT and SNEGSKA (reference sequence). Trimming shortened V by 3 bases and J by 5 bases, and 13 bases separated the two germline ends.

The chain employs TRBV20-1 and TRBJ1-2, with D maybe TRBD1 (6 bases). The sequenced sample was blood. This receptor was obtained from a woman aged 55-69 years with Graves' ophthalmopathy. The CDR3 loop reads CSASAGALYGYTF. The CDR3 DNA reads TGCAGTGCTAGTGCAGGGGCCCTTTATGGCTACACCTTC.